The entry below describes one T cell receptor (beta chain). What it binds is not known. Tens of thousands of T cell genomes, or approximately 0.2 ug DNA, went into the sorted-subset replicate PCRs. Sequenced by immunoSEQ multiplex PCR; TCRdb stores in-frame clones only, minus some. This sample carries fewer than 1.6 million clones, 97% to 99% of them seen once, and the ten largest clones take under 0.45%. These data come from a study of shared clonotypes between healthy human individuals. Study observations and caveats: Estimated richness values were generally larger in naive subsets than in memory subsets. Sampling involved blood alone; tissue repertoires likely differ.

Trimming took off 6 bases at V and 0 bases at J, with 15 bases between the two ends. In germline, CDR1 is KGHSH, CDR2 LQKENI. The CDR3 runs 16 residues. There were no recent acute infections or vaccinations among the donors, who were healthy HIV-negative adults. This sequence originates from a man aged 25-45 years in good health. Sequenced material: naive CD4+ T cells sorted from blood. Noted subset: CD45RA+ positively selected. J is TRBJ2-1 and V is TRBV18; perhaps TRBD1 as D (6 bases). The CDR3 DNA follows: TGTGCCAGCTCCCAGGGGTTCTCAAGCTCCTACAATGAGCAGTTCTTC. Translating gives CASSQGFSSSYNEQFF.